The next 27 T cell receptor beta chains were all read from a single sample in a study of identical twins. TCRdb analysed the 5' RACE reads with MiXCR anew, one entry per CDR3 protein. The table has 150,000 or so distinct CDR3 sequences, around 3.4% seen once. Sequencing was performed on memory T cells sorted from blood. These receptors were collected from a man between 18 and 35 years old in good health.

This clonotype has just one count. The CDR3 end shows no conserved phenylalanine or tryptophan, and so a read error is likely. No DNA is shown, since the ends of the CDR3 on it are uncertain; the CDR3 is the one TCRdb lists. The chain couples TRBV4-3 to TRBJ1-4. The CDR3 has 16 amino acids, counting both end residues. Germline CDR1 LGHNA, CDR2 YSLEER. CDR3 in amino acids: CASSQDTGNRNEKLFA.

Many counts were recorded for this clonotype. The CDR3 DNA reads as TGCAGTGCCACCTGGGGCCTAACTAGGACGTCGACCAACTACGAGCAGTACTTC. This gives the protein CSATWGLTRTSTNYEQYF. V and J are TRBV20-1 and TRBJ2-7; D could derive from TRBD1 or TRBD2 (5 bases each). V was clipped by 6 bases and J by 3 bases, with 30 bases between them. Germline CDR1 and CDR2: DFQATT and SNEGSKA (reference sequence). This CDR3 comprises 18 residues.

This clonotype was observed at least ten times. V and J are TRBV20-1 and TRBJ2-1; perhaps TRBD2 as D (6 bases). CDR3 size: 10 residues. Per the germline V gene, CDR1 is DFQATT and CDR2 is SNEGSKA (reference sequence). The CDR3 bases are TGCACCCCTCCCGCGGGAGAGCAGTTCTTC. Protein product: CTPPAGEQFF.

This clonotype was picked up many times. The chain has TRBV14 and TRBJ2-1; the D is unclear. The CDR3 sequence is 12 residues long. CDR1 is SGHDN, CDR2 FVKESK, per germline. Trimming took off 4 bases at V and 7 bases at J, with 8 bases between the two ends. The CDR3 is CASSPLANEQFF. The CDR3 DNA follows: TGTGCCAGCAGCCCCTTGGCAAATGAGCAGTTCTTC. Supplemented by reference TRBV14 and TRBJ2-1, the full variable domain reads EAGVTQFPSHSVIEKGQTVTLRCDPISGHDNLYWYRRVMGKEIKFLLHFVKESKQDESGMPNNRFLAERTGGTYSTLKVQPAELEDSGVYFCASSPLANEQFFGPGTRLTVL.

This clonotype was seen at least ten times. CDR3 region: CSVKTGDTEAFF. CDR3 nucleotides: TGCAGCGTTAAGACAGGGGACACTGAAGCTTTCTTT. The chain links TRBV29-1 to TRBJ1-1, with 8 positions matching TRBD1. This CDR3 has 12 amino acids. V lost 5 bases and J lost 3; bases outside the gene matches: 2. Germline V gene lookup returns CDR1 SQVTM and CDR2 ANQGSEA.

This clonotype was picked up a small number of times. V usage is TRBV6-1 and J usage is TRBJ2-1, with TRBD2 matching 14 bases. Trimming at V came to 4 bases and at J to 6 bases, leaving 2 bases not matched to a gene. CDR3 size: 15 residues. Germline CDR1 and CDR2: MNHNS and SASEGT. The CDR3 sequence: CASSGLAGGGNEQFF. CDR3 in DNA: TGTGCCAGCAGTGGACTAGCGGGGGGGGGCAATGAGCAGTTCTTC.

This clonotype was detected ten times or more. DNA for the CDR3: TGCAGCGCCCAGACAGGGAACGAGCAGTACGTC. This sequence encodes CSAQTGNEQYV. The chain uses TRBV29-1 and TRBJ2-7; 7 bases map to TRBD1. Germline loops: CDR1 SQVTM, CDR2 ANQGSEA. V was clipped by 7 bases and J by 5 bases; unmatched bases: 5. There are 11 residues in the CDR3.

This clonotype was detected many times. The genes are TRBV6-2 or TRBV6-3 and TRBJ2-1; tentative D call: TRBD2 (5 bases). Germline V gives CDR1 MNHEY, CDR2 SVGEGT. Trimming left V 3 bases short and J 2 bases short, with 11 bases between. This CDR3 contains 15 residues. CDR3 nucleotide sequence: TGTGCCAGCAGTTATGTGGGAGAAACCTACAATGAGCAGTTCTTC. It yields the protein CASSYVGETYNEQFF.

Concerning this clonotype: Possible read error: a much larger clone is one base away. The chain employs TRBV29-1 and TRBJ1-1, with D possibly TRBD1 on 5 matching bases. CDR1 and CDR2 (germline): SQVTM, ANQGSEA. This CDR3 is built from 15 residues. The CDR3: CSVAKGQEVNTEALF. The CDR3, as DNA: TGCAGCGTTGCAAAGGGGCAGGAGGTGAACACTGAAGCTCTCTTT.

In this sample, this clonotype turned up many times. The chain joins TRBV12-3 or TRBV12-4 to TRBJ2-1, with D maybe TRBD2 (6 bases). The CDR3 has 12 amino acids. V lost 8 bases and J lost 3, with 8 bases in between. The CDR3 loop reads CASGDFYNEQFF. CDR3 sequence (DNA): TGTGCCAGCGGGGACTTCTACAATGAGCAGTTCTTC.

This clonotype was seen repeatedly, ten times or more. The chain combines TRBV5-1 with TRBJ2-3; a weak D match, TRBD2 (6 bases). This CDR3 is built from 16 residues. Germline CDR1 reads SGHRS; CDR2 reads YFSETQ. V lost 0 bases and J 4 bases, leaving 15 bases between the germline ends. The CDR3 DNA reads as TGCGCCAGCAGCTTGGAGGAGAGGCGGGGTGCAGATACGCAGTATTTT. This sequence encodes CASSLEERRGADTQYF.

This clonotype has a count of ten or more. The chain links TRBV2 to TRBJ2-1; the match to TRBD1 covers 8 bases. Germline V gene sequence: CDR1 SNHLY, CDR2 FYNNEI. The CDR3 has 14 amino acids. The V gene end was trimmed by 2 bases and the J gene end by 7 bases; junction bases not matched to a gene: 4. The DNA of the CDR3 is TGTGCCAGCAGTGAACAGGGGGCGGGTAATGAGCAGTTCTTC. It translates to CASSEQGAGNEQFF.

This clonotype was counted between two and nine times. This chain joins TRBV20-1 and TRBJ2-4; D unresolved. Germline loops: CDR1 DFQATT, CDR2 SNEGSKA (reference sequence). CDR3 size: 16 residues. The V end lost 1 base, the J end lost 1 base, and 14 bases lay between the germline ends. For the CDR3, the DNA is TGCAGTGCTAGAGTGCGCCCCACAGCGGCCAAAAACATTCAGTACTTC. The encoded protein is CSARVRPTAAKNIQYF.

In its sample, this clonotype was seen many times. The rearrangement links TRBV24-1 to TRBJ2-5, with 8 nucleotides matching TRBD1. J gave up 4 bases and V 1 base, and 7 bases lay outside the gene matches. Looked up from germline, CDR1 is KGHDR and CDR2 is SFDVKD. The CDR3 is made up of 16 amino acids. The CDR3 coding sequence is TGTGCCACCAGTGATTTCAGACAGGGGATGGGAGAGACCCAGTACTTC. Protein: CATSDFRQGMGETQYF.

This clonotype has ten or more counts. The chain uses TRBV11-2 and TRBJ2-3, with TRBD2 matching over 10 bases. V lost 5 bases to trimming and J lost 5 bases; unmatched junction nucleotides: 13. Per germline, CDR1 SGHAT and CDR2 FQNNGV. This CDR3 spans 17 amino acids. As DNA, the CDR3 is TGTGCCAGCAGCACGAGAGCCCTAGCGGGAGTGAAAGATACGCAGTATTTT. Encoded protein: CASSTRALAGVKDTQYF.

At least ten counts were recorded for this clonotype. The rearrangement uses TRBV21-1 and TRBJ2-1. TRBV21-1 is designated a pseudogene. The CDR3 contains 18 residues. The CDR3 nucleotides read TGTGCCCGCATTTTCGGGGTAGGTCTGGCTTCTACCTACAATGAGCAGTTCTTC. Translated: CARIFGVGLASTYNEQFF.

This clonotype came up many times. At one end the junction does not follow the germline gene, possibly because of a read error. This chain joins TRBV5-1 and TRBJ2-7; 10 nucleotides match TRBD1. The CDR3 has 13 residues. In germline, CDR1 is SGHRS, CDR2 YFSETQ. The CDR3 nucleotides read TGCGCCAGCGCGACAGACCAAACCGGGACAGGGGAATTC. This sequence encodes CASATDQTGTGEF. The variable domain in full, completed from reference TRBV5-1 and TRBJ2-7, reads KAGVTQTPRYLIKTRGQQVTLSCSPISGHRSVSWYQQTPGQGLQFLFEYFSETQRNKGNFPGRFSGRQFSNSRSEMNVSTLELGDSALYLCASATDQTGTGEFGPGTRLTVT.

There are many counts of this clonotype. The CDR3 nucleotides read TGTGCCAGCACTAGGGCAGGGGGTGGCGGGGAGCTGTTTTTT. This encodes CASTRAGGGGELFF. This chain joins TRBV12-3 or TRBV12-4 and TRBJ2-2; 7 nucleotides match TRBD1. After removal of 7 bases from V and 7 bases from J, the junction contained 9 bases not matched to a gene. This CDR3 is built from 14 residues.

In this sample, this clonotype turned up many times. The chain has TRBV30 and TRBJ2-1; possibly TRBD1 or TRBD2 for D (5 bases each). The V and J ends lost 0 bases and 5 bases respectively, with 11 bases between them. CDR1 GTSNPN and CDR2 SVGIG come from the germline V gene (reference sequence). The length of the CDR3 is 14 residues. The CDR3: CAWSVGVMDNEQFF. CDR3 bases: TGTGCCTGGAGTGTGGGGGTTATGGACAATGAGCAGTTCTTC.

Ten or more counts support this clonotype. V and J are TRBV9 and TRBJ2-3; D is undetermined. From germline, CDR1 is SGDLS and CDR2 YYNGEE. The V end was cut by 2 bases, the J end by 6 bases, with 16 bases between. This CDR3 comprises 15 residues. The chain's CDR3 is CASSVGIGPQDTQYF. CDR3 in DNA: TGTGCCAGCAGCGTGGGTATTGGACCGCAGGATACGCAGTATTTT.

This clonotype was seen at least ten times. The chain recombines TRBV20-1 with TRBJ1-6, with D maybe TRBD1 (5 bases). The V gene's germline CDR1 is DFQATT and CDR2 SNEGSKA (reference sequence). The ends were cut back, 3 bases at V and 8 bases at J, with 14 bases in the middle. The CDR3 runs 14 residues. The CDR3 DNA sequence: TGCAGTGCTAGTTCAGGGCGGGACTATTCACCCCTCCACTTT. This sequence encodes CSASSGRDYSPLHF.

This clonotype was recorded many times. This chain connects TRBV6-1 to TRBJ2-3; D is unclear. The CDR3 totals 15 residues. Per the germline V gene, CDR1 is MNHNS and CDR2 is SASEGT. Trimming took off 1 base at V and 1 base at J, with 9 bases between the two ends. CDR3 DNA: TGTGCCAGCAGTGAAGAAGTGGCGGGCACAGATACGCAGTATTTT. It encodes CASSEEVAGTDTQYF.

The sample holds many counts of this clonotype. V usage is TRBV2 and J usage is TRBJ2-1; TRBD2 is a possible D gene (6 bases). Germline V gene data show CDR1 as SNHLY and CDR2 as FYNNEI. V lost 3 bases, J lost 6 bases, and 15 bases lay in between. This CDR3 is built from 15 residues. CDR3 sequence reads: CASSDTGVDFNEQFF. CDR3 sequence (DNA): TGTGCCAGCAGTGATACGGGAGTGGACTTCAATGAGCAGTTCTTC.

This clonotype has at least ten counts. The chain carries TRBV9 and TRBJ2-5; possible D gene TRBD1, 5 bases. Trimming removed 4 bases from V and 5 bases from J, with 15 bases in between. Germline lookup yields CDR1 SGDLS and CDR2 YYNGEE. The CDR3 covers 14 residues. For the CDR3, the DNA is TGTGCCAGCAGCTCCGGTTGGGGCTCCGAGACCCAGTACTTC. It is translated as CASSSGWGSETQYF. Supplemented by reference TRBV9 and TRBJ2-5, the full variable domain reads DSGVTQTPKHLITATGQRVTLRCSPRSGDLSVYWYQQSLDQGLQFLIQYYNGEERAKGNILERFSAQQFPDLHSELNLSSLELGDSALYFCASSSGWGSETQYFGPGTRLLVL.

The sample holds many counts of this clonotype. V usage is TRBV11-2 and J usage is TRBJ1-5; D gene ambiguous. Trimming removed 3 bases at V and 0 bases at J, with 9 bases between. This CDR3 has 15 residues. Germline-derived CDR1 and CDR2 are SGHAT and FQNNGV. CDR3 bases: TGTGCCAGCAGCTTGACAATTTATAGCAATCAGCCCCAGCATTTT. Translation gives CASSLTIYSNQPQHF. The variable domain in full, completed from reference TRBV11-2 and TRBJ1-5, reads EAGVAQSPRYKIIEKRQSVAFWCNPISGHATLYWYQQILGQGPKLLIQFQNNGVVDDSQLPKDRFSAERLKGVDSTLKIQPAKLEDSAVYLCASSLTIYSNQPQHFGDGTRLSIL.

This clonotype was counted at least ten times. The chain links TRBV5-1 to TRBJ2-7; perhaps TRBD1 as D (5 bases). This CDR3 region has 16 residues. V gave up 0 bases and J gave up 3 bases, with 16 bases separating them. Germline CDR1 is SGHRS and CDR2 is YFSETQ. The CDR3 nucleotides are TGCGCCAGCAGCTTGGATGGTAGAAGTAGGGGCTACGAGCAGTACTTC. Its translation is CASSLDGRSRGYEQYF.

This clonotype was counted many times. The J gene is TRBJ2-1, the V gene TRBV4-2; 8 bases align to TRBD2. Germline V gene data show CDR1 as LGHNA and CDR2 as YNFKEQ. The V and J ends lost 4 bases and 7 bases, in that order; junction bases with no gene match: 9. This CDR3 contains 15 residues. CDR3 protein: CASSRPLAGMNEQFF. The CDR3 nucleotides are TGTGCCAGCAGCCGACCTCTAGCGGGTATGAATGAGCAGTTCTTC.